The 3 T cell receptor beta chains presented below share a single source sample, sequenced in a study of blood T cell repertoires in COVID-19. Data came from immunoSEQ multiplex PCR; TCRdb stores just in-frame clones and leaves some out. Seen here are just over 250,000 clones, roughly 88% observed once, and the top ten hold roughly 10%. Sequenced sample: peripheral blood. Every receptor here comes from a woman in her seventies with COVID-19, enrolled during active disease.

The V and J genes are TRBV28 and TRBJ2-1; 16 bases are a match to TRBD2. The CDR3 is made up of 17 amino acids. The V gene's germline CDR1 is MDHEN and CDR2 SYDVKM. V lost 2 bases, J lost 7 bases, and 5 bases stayed unmatched. CDR3 DNA: TGTGCCAGCAGTTTAGGGACTAGCGGGAGGGCCAGGAATGAGCAGTTCTTC. This codes for CASSLGTSGRARNEQFF.

This clone was recorded only once. The rearrangement joins TRBV6-5 to TRBJ2-7, with 7 bases identical to TRBD1. Germline V gene data show CDR1 as MNHEY and CDR2 as SVGAGI. The CDR3 totals 14 residues. Trimming took 5 bases from V and 1 from J; bases not matched to a gene: 5. The CDR3 sequence is CASSRGTASYEQYF. CDR3 DNA sequence: TGTGCCAGCAGTAGAGGGACAGCTTCCTACGAGCAGTACTTC.

The V gene is TRBV18, the J gene TRBJ1-4, with a possible D match to TRBD1 (6 bases). The CDR3 loop spans 14 amino acids. Germline CDR1 is KGHSH and CDR2 is LQKENI. V shed 4 bases and J shed 6 bases, with 12 bases lying between them. The DNA of the CDR3 is TGTGCCAGCTCACTACAGGGTCAGGATGAAAAACTGTTTTTT. Amino acid sequence: CASSLQGQDEKLFF.